This TCR beta chain was sequenced during a study of shared clonotypes between healthy human individuals. Here immunoSEQ multiplex PCR was the method, and the copy in TCRdb shows in-frame clones only, minus some. Of roughly 1,600,000 clones in the sample, just under 99% are singletons; the top ten hold approximately 0.4%. Sequenced: naive CD4+ T cells sorted from blood. Subset specified: CD45RA+ positively selected. The sequence was obtained from a man aged 25 to 40 in good health.

The CDR3 reads CASSPGLAGADGELFF. In DNA form, the CDR3 reads TGTGCCAGCAGCCCGGGACTAGCGGGAGCCGACGGGGAGCTGTTTTTT. The chain uses TRBV7-8 and TRBJ2-2; 14 bases line up with TRBD2. The CDR3 has 16 residues. V was clipped by 5 bases and J by 7 bases; unmatched bases: 6. Germline V gene data show CDR1 as SGHVS and CDR2 as FQNEAQ.